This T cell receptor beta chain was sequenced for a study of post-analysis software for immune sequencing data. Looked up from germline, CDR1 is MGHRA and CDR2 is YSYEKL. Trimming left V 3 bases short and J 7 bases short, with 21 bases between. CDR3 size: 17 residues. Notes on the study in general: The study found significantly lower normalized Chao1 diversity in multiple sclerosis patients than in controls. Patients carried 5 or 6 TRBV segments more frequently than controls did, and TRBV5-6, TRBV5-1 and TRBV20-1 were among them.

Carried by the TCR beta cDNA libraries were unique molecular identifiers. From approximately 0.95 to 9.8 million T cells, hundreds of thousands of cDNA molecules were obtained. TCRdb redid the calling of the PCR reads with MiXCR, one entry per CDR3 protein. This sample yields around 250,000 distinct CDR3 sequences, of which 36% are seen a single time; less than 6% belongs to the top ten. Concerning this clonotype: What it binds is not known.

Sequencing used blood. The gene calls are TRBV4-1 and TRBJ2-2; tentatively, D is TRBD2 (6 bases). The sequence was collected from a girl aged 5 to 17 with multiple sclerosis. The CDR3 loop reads CASSHYDGAGFIGELFF. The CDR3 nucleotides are TGCGCCAGCAGCCATTACGACGGAGCGGGTTTTATCGGGGAGCTGTTTTTT.